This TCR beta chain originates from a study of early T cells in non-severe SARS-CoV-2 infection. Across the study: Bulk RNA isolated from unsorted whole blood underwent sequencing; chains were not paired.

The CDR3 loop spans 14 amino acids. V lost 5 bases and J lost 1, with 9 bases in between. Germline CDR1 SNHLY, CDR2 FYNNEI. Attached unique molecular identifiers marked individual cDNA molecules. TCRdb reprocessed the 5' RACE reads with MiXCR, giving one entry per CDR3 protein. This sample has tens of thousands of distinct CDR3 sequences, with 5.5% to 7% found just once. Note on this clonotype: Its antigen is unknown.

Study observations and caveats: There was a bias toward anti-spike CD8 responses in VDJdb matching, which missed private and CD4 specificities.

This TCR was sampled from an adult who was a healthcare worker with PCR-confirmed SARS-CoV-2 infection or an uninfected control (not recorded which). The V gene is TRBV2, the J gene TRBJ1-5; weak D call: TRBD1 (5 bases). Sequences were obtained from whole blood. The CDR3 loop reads CASSRQRSNQPQHF. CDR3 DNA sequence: TGTGCCAGCAGTCGACAGAGAAGCAATCAGCCCCAGCATTTT.